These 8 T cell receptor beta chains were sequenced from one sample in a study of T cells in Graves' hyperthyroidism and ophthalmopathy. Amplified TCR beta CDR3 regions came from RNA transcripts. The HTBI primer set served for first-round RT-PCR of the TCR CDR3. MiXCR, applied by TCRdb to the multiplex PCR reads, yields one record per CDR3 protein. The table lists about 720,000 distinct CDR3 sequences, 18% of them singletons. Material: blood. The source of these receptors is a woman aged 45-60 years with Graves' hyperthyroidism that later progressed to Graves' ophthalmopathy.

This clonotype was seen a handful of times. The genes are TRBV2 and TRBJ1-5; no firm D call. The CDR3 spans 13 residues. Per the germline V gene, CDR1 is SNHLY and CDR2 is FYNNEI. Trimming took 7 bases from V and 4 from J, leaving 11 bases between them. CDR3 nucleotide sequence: TGTGCCAGCATTCGGACGGAAAATCAGCCCCAGCATTTT. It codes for CASIRTENQPQHF.

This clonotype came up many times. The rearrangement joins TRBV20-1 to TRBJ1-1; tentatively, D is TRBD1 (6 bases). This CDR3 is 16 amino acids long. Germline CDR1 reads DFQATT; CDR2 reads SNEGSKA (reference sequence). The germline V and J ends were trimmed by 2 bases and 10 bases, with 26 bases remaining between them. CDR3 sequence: CSARPPEGGGRTRAFF. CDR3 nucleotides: TGCAGTGCTAGACCCCCTGAGGGGGGCGGGAGGACGAGAGCTTTCTTT.

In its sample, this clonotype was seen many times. The CDR3 protein is CASSLRDRASPLHF. In DNA form, the CDR3 reads TGTGCCAGCAGCCTCCGGGACAGGGCTTCACCCCTCCACTTT. This chain links TRBV3-1 with TRBJ1-6, with 9 positions matching TRBD1. The CDR3 contains 14 residues. Trimming removed 4 bases from V and 9 bases from J; junction bases left unmatched: 4. Germline V CDR1 and CDR2: LGHDT, YNNKEL (reference sequence).

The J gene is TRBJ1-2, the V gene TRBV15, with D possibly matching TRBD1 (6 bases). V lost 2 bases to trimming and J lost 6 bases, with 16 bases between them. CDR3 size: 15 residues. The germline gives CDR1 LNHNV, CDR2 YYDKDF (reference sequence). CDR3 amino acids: CATSRYRELSHGYTF. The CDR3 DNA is TGTGCCACCAGCAGATACAGGGAGCTGTCCCATGGCTACACCTTC.

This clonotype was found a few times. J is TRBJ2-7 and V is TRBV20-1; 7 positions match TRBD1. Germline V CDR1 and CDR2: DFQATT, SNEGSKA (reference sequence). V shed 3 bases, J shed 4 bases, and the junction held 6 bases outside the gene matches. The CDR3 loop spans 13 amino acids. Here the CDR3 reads CSASEGQRYEQYF. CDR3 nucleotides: TGCAGTGCTAGTGAGGGACAGAGATACGAGCAGTACTTC.

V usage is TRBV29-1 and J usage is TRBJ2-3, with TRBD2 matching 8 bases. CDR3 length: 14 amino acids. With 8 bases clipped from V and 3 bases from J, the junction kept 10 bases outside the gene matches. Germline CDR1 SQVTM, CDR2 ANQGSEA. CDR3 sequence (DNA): TGCAGCCTAGAACGGGGGGGCGGGACAGATACGCAGTATTTT. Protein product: CSLERGGGTDTQYF.

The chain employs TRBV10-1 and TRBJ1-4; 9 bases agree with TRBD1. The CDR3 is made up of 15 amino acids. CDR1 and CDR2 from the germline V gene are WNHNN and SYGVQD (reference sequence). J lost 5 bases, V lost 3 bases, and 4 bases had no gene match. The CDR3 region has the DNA TGCGCCAGCAGTGACACCGGGACAGGGAATGAAAAACTGTTTTTT. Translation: CASSDTGTGNEKLFF.

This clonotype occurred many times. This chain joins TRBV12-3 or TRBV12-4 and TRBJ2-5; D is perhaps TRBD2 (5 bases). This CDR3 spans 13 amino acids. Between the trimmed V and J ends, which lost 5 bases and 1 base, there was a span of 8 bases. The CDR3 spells CASSRTGQETQYF. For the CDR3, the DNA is TGTGCCAGCAGTCGGACTGGCCAAGAGACCCAGTACTTC.